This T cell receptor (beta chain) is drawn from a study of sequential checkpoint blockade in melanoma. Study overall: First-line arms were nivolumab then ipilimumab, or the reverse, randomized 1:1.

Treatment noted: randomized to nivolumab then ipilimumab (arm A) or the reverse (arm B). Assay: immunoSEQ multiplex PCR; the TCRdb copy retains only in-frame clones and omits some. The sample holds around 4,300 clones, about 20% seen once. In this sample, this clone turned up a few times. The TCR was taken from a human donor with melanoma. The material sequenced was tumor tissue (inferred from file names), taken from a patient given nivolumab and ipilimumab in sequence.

The CDR3 reads CASSLASELNIQYF. CDR3 coding DNA: TGTGCCAGCAGCCTGGCCAGTGAACTAAACATTCAGTACTTC. V gene TRBV6-8 combines with J gene TRBJ2-4; D is uncertain. This CDR3 region has 14 residues. The ends were cut back, 6 bases at V and 6 bases at J, with 15 bases in the middle. CDR1 and CDR2 (germline): MNHGY, SAAAGT.